This T cell receptor (beta chain) was recovered during a study of blood T cell repertoires in COVID-19. Germline assignment: CDR1 SGHVS and CDR2 FQNEAQ. The CDR3 is 17 residues long. After removal of 5 bases from V and 5 bases from J, the junction contained 13 bases not matched to a gene. Participants came from under 30 US areas, aged about 18 to 90 years. TCRdb keeps only in-frame clones here, not all; method: immunoSEQ multiplex PCR. Of more than 300,000 clones listed, approximately 91% are singletons. V is TRBV7-8 and J is TRBJ1-3; 9 bases map to TRBD1. Sequences were obtained from PBMCs or T cells enriched from blood (not recorded which). The receptor was derived from a woman aged 40 to 50 who had been exposed to COVID-19. DNA for the CDR3: TGTGCCAGCAGCCCACCCCGTGGGACAGGGAACAGAAACACCATATATTTT. Its translation: CASSPPRGTGNRNTIYF. Filled out from reference TRBV7-8 and TRBJ1-3, the complete variable domain reads GAGVSQSPRYKVAKRGQDVALRCDPISGHVSLFWYQQALGQGPEFLTYFQNEAQLDKSGLPSDRFFAERPEGSVSTLKIQRTQQEDSAVYLCASSPPRGTGNRNTIYFGEGSWLTVV.